This TCR beta chain was documented in a study of post-analysis software for immune sequencing data. This clonotype was seen once. The target antigen is unknown. Study-wide results and limits: Multiple sclerosis patients showed significantly lower normalized Chao1 diversity than controls did. Strong co-clustering by F measure linked samples that shared a preparation batch. TRBV5-6, TRBV5-1 and TRBV20-1 belonged to a set of roughly five TRBV segments that were more frequent in patients than controls.

The TCR beta cDNA libraries carried unique molecular identifiers. Once 1 to 10 million T cells were used, hundreds of thousands of cDNA molecules resulted. In TCRdb, the PCR reads were re-called with MiXCR into one record per CDR3 protein. The sample has 250,000 to 300,000 distinct CDR3 sequences; 35% to 45% are singletons. This CDR3 is built from 15 residues. The V and J ends lost 0 bases and 1 base respectively, with 7 bases between them. Germline values: CDR1 SGDLS, CDR2 YYNGEE. The rearrangement links TRBV9 to TRBJ2-2; possibly TRBD2 for D (5 bases). Source material: blood. The receptor was isolated from a girl aged 10 to 17 with multiple sclerosis. The CDR3 reads CASSVAEGNTGELFF. The CDR3 coding sequence is TGTGCCAGCAGCGTAGCTGAGGGGAACACCGGGGAGCTGTTTTTT. Looking up the rest from reference TRBV9 and TRBJ2-2 gives the full variable domain: DSGVTQTPKHLITATGQRVTLRCSPRSGDLSVYWYQQSLDQGLQFLIQYYNGEERAKGNILERFSAQQFPDLHSELNLSSLELGDSALYFCASSVAEGNTGELFFGEGSRLTVL.